What follows are 15 T cell receptor beta chains derived from one specimen sequenced in a study of T cells after yellow fever vaccination. Via MiXCR, TCRdb re-called the 5' RACE reads, giving one row per CDR3 protein. The table lists 280,000 or so distinct CDR3 sequences, 8.5% to 10% of them singletons, with around 3.4% in the top ten. The specimen comprised CD4+ T cells sorted from PBMCs, sampled 5 days after the yellow fever booster vaccination. The receptor source for this set is a man younger than 30 who received the YFV17D yellow fever vaccine.

A few counts support this clonotype. The junction and the germline gene differ at one end; a read error may be behind it. The genes are TRBV7-7 and TRBJ2-3; D is undetermined. The CDR3 runs to 13 residues. In germline, CDR1 is SSHAT, CDR2 FNYEAQ (reference sequence). CDR3 coding DNA: TGTGCTAGCAGCTTTCAGGCTGGGGATACGCAGTATTTT. Amino acids: CASSFQAGDTQYF.

This clonotype was counted ten times or more. The CDR3 loop reads CASSRIGGRETQYF. The CDR3 DNA reads as TGTGCCAGCAGCCGTATCGGGGGACGAGAGACCCAGTACTTC. This chain uses TRBV6-5 with TRBJ2-5; possible D gene TRBD2, 6 bases. The CDR3 loop spans 14 amino acids. CDR1 is MNHEY, CDR2 SVGAGI, per germline. The V end was cut by 6 bases, the J end by 4 bases, with 15 bases between.

This clonotype was seen ten or more times. V is TRBV7-2 and J is TRBJ2-5; D is unresolved. The length of the CDR3 is 16 residues. V was trimmed by 1 base and J by 2 bases, leaving 14 bases between them. The germline CDR1 and CDR2 sequences are SGHTA and FQGNSA. The CDR3 spells CASSLGFRRIQETQYF. CDR3 nucleotide sequence: TGTGCCAGCAGCTTAGGGTTCCGACGGATACAAGAGACCCAGTACTTC.

This clonotype has at least ten counts. This chain connects TRBV7-2 to TRBJ2-3; 10 nucleotides line up with TRBD2. The CDR3 extends over 14 amino acids. The germline V gene encodes CDR1 SGHTA and CDR2 FQGNSA. J gave up 7 bases and V 5 bases, and 6 bases lay outside the gene matches. CDR3 sequence reads: CASSPGLAMNTQYF. The CDR3 DNA sequence: TGTGCCAGCAGCCCGGGACTAGCGATGAATACGCAGTATTTT.

This clonotype occurred a few times. This sequence joins TRBV6-2 or TRBV6-3 and TRBJ1-4; D is unresolved. Germline V gene lookup returns CDR1 MNHEY and CDR2 SVGEGT. The CDR3 length is 11 residues. Trimming cost V 2 bases and J 8 bases, with 3 bases left between them. CDR3 bases: TGTGCCAGCAGTTACAACGAAAAACTGTTTTTT. As protein: CASSYNEKLFF.

This chain connects TRBV29-1 to TRBJ1-1; D might be TRBD1 (5 bases). The CDR3 is 11 amino acids. Trimming pared 4 bases from V and 11 bases from J, leaving 14 bases between. Germline V gives CDR1 SQVTM, CDR2 ANQGSEA. CDR3 residues: CSVVISGKAFF. DNA for the CDR3: TGCAGCGTTGTTATCTCAGGGAAGGCTTTCTTT. The full variable domain, its missing parts supplied by reference TRBV29-1 and TRBJ1-1, is SAVISQKPSRDICQRGTSLTIQCQVDSQVTMMFWYRQQPGQSLTLIATANQGSEATYESGFVIDKFPISRPNLTFSTLTVSNMSPEDSSIYLCSVVISGKAFFGQGTRLTVV.

This clonotype was counted many times. The chain carries TRBV7-6 and TRBJ2-3, with D hard to call. The germline CDR1 and CDR2 sequences are SGHVS and FNYEAQ. V was trimmed by 8 bases and J by 2 bases, leaving 8 bases between them. The length of the CDR3 is 12 residues. CDR3 DNA sequence: TGTGCCAGCCCTATTGCCACAGATACGCAGTATTTT. Translating it yields CASPIATDTQYF.

V usage is TRBV12-3 or TRBV12-4 and J usage is TRBJ2-7, with a possible D match to TRBD1 (5 bases). The CDR3 consists of 12 residues. The ends were cut back, 5 bases at V and 5 bases at J, with 10 bases in the middle. The CDR3 protein is CASSVDRNEQYF. CDR3 bases: TGTGCCAGCAGTGTCGACAGAAACGAGCAGTACTTC.

This clonotype was counted between two and nine times. The chain links TRBV20-1 to TRBJ1-2; D remains ambiguous. The CDR3 length is 14 residues. With 0 bases removed from V and 2 bases from J, the gap between germline ends came to 10 bases. Germline V gene lookup returns CDR1 DFQATT and CDR2 SNEGSKA (reference sequence). In nucleotides, the CDR3 is TGCAGTGCTAGAGATTCAGAGGGCAACTATGGCTACACCTTC. It codes for CSARDSEGNYGYTF.

This clonotype showed up just a few times. The chain combines TRBV19 with TRBJ2-7, with D hard to call. This CDR3 region has 14 residues. Germline V gene sequence: CDR1 LNHDA, CDR2 SQIVND (reference sequence). V dropped 4 bases and J dropped 6 bases, with 16 bases sitting between them. CDR3 sequence reads: CASSTPLDGSEQYF. In DNA form, the CDR3 reads TGTGCCAGTAGTACCCCCTTGGACGGGTCCGAGCAGTACTTC. Full variable domain (remainder filled in from reference TRBV19 and TRBJ2-7): DGGITQSPKYLFRKEGQNVTLSCEQNLNHDAMYWYRQDPGQGLRLIYYSQIVNDFQKGDIAEGYSVSREKKESFPLTVTSAQKNPTAFYLCASSTPLDGSEQYFGPGTRLTVT.

This clonotype was counted at least ten times. The gene calls are TRBV7-2 and TRBJ2-3, with TRBD2 identical over 13 bases. The V gene's germline CDR1 is SGHTA and CDR2 FQGNSA. Trimming removed 1 base from V and 0 bases from J; junction bases left unmatched: 4. CDR3 length: 18 amino acids. Here the CDR3 DNA reads TGTGCCAGCAGCTTAGAGACTAGCGGGGGGTCGAGCACAGATACGCAGTATTTT. Translating gives CASSLETSGGSSTDTQYF.

The V call is TRBV5-1, the J call TRBJ1-6; TRBD1 matches 8 bases. J was trimmed by 8 bases and V by 0 bases; bases with no gene match: 7. This CDR3 has 16 amino acids. Germline-derived CDR1 and CDR2 are SGHRS and YFSETQ. In nucleotides, the CDR3 is TGCGCCAGCAGCTTGGGCCATACGGACAGGGATTCACCCCTCCACTTT. Encoded protein: CASSLGHTDRDSPLHF.

This clonotype has ten or more counts. This chain links TRBV5-1 with TRBJ2-2; unclear D gene. Per the germline V gene, CDR1 is SGHRS and CDR2 is YFSETQ. The CDR3 is made up of 15 amino acids. Trimming stripped 0 bases from V and 0 bases from J, with 6 bases between. In DNA form, the CDR3 reads TGCGCCAGCAGCTTGGTAACGCCGAACACCGGGGAGCTGTTTTTT. The encoded protein is CASSLVTPNTGELFF.

In this sample, this clonotype turned up many times. This chain joins TRBV5-1 and TRBJ2-4; D uncertain. Germline CDR1 and CDR2: SGHRS and YFSETQ. CDR3 size: 16 residues. V was cut by 0 bases and J by 0 bases, with 10 bases left in between. The CDR3 loop is CASSLDGPLAKNIQYF. For the CDR3, the DNA is TGCGCCAGCAGCTTGGACGGACCTCTAGCCAAAAACATTCAGTACTTC.

This clonotype was observed a few times. The chain links TRBV6-2 or TRBV6-3 to TRBJ2-1, with TRBD2 identical over 8 bases. The CDR3 extends over 15 amino acids. Germline CDR1 is MNHEY and CDR2 is SVGEGT. Trimming cost V 2 bases and J 7 bases; bases outside gene matches: 7. The CDR3 is CASSYGGGSLNEQFF. In DNA form, the CDR3 reads TGTGCCAGCAGTTACGGCGGGGGGTCTCTTAATGAGCAGTTCTTC.